Below, 31 T cell receptor beta chains from the same sample are listed, as sequenced in a study of cytomegalovirus exposure and HLA in healthy donors. The primer mix had 60 Vbeta and 13 Jbeta primers. This table comes from immunoSEQ multiplex PCR, and its TCRdb copy is limited to in-frame clones, with some not included. The sample contains about 85,000 clones, about 66% of which appear only once. Source material: PBMCs. The source is a man aged 30 to 39 in good health and CMV-seronegative.

This clone came up a few times. The rearrangement links TRBV7-2 to TRBJ2-7; TRBD1 aligns across 9 bases. V gave up 1 base and J gave up 1 base; unmatched junction bases: 2. The length of the CDR3 is 15 residues. Per the germline V gene, CDR1 is SGHTA and CDR2 is FQGNSA. CDR3 nucleotides: TGTGCCAGCAGCTTAGTGGGACAGGGATCCTACGAGCAGTACTTC. Translated: CASSLVGQGSYEQYF.

V and J are TRBV19 and TRBJ1-2; no firm D call. Trimming pared 6 bases from V and 9 bases from J, leaving 11 bases between. Germline CDR1 and CDR2: LNHDA and SQIVND (reference sequence). There are 11 residues in the CDR3. CDR3 sequence (DNA): TGTGCCAGTAGCTCCGGGGAGAGCTACACCTTC. Translated: CASSSGESYTF.

This clone was counted between two and nine times. The chain employs TRBV12-5 and TRBJ1-2, with TRBD1 matching 9 bases. This CDR3 is built from 16 residues. Germline CDR1 reads LGHNT; CDR2 reads FRNRAP. V lost 5 bases, J lost 8 bases, and 15 bases stayed unmatched. The CDR3 nucleotides are TGTGCTAGTGGTCACCCACATGGACAGGGGATACAGGGCTACACCTTC. It is translated as CASGHPHGQGIQGYTF.

The V call is TRBV4-1, the J call TRBJ2-5; TRBD1 agrees at 9 bases. Germline loops: CDR1 MGHRA, CDR2 YSYEKL. The CDR3 is 18 residues long. V gave up 3 bases and J gave up 9 bases; unmatched junction bases: 20. As DNA, the CDR3 is TGCGCCAGCAGCCATCCGGACAGGGGTGATAGGGGGGGCCCTTCCCAGTACTTC. It encodes CASSHPDRGDRGGPSQYF.

This clone was detected only a few times. The chain is built from TRBV6-5 and TRBJ1-1, with 9 bases fitting TRBD1. Trimming cost V 7 bases and J 5 bases; bases outside gene matches: 5. Germline V CDR1 and CDR2: MNHEY, SVGAGI. This CDR3 is built from 13 residues. The DNA for the CDR3 is TGTGCCAGCACCTCGACAGGGGGGACTGAAGCTTTCTTT. It translates to CASTSTGGTEAFF.

This sequence joins TRBV5-4 and TRBJ1-2; possible D gene TRBD1, 5 bases. Trimming pared 2 bases from V and 0 bases from J, leaving 14 bases between. The germline V gene has CDR1 SGHNT and CDR2 YYREEE (reference sequence). The CDR3 runs 16 residues. The CDR3 nucleotides read TGTGCCAGCAGCTTCGATAGGGGCAGCTCTAACTATGGCTACACCTTC. Translating gives CASSFDRGSSNYGYTF.

As DNA, the CDR3 is TGTGCCAGCAGTGAAGGCGGATACGAGCAGTACTTC. It yields the protein CASSEGGYEQYF. V gene TRBV25-1 combines with J gene TRBJ2-5, with D hard to call. Near its end, the DNA agrees better with TRBJ2-7, so the J call may be wrong. The germline gives CDR1 MGHDK, CDR2 SYGVNS. This CDR3 contains 12 residues.

This sequence joins TRBV5-1 and TRBJ1-1; perhaps TRBD1 as D (6 bases). Germline V gives CDR1 SGHRS, CDR2 YFSETQ. Trimming cost V 4 bases and J 0 bases, with 13 bases left between them. The CDR3 runs to 15 residues. This chain's CDR3 is CASSPQGPMNTEAFF. The CDR3 DNA follows: TGCGCCAGCAGCCCCCAGGGGCCCATGAACACTGAAGCTTTCTTT.

The chain is built from TRBV6-4 and TRBJ1-1; TRBD1 is a possible D gene (5 bases). V gave up 3 bases and J gave up 5 bases, with 16 bases separating them. This CDR3 has 15 residues. CDR1 is MRHNA, CDR2 SNTAGT, per germline. The CDR3 DNA is TGTGCCAGCAGTGAAGGGGCGGGGGACTTTACTGAAGCTTTCTTT. Its translation: CASSEGAGDFTEAFF.

J is TRBJ1-5 and V is TRBV5-1, with D unresolved. V was cut by 0 bases and J by 6 bases, with 13 bases left in between. Germline CDR1 and CDR2: SGHRS and YFSETQ. The CDR3 extends over 15 amino acids. The CDR3: CASSLDNNPGQPQHF. CDR3 coding DNA: TGCGCCAGCAGCTTGGATAACAACCCAGGTCAGCCCCAGCATTTT.

V usage is TRBV27 and J usage is TRBJ1-2, with D perhaps matching TRBD1 (5 bases). The germline V gene has CDR1 MNHEY and CDR2 SMNVEV (reference sequence). CDR3 length: 13 residues. V was pared by 6 bases and J by 2 bases, with 10 bases between. In DNA, the CDR3 is TGTGCCAGCAGCTCAAAGGGGAACTATGGCTACACCTTC. As protein: CASSSKGNYGYTF.

This chain joins TRBV27 and TRBJ2-5; D is ambiguous. V lost 5 bases and J lost 5, with 3 bases in between. Germline assignment: CDR1 MNHEY and CDR2 SMNVEV (reference sequence). The CDR3 has 10 residues. CDR3: CASSEETQYF. In DNA form, the CDR3 reads TGTGCCAGCAGTGAGGAGACCCAGTACTTC.

The chain recombines TRBV13 with TRBJ2-1, with TRBD2 identical over 7 bases. V shed 1 base and J 4 bases; nucleotides not matched to a gene: 4. The germline V gene has CDR1 PRHDT and CDR2 FYEKMQ (reference sequence). The CDR3 has 15 residues. The CDR3 DNA reads as TGTGCCAGCAGCTTAGCGCCTAGCGGATACAATGAGCAGTTCTTC. It codes for CASSLAPSGYNEQFF.

The chain is built from TRBV7-9 and TRBJ1-5; D possibly corresponds to TRBD1 (6 bases). Germline V gene lookup returns CDR1 SEHNR and CDR2 FQNEAQ (reference sequence). V lost 2 bases and J lost 5, with 7 bases in between. The CDR3 runs to 13 residues. In DNA form, the CDR3 reads TGTGCCAGCAGCTTACAGGGGTATCAGCCCCAGCATTTT. Translation: CASSLQGYQPQHF.

The chain is built from TRBV28 and TRBJ1-4; D not certain. The length of the CDR3 is 12 residues. CDR1 and CDR2 from the germline V gene are MDHEN and SYDVKM. The V gene lost 4 bases and the J gene lost 4 bases, with 4 bases spanning the gap. The CDR3: CASSSGNEKLFF. The CDR3 DNA follows: TGTGCCAGCAGTTCCGGTAATGAAAAACTGTTTTTT.

The chain carries TRBV11-2 and TRBJ1-5; D might be TRBD1 (5 bases). Per germline, CDR1 SGHAT and CDR2 FQNNGV. The CDR3 consists of 15 residues. Trimming pared 5 bases from V and 3 bases from J, leaving 14 bases between. CDR3 in DNA: TGTGCCAGCAGCCCTGGGGCAGGACACAATCAGCCCCAGCATTTT. Residues: CASSPGAGHNQPQHF.

The V and J genes are TRBV4-3 and TRBJ2-7; 10 bases are shared with TRBD1. Germline CDR1 and CDR2: LGHNA and YSLEER. The CDR3 spans 15 residues. V trimming: 1 base; J trimming: 3 bases; junction bases outside the gene matches: 3. The CDR3 here is CASSQGGTGVYEQYF. CDR3 DNA sequence: TGCGCCAGCAGCCAAGGAGGGACAGGGGTCTACGAGCAGTACTTC.

This clone has only a few counts. V is TRBV7-2 and J is TRBJ1-1; TRBD1 matches 7 bases. The CDR3 contains 12 residues. Germline loops: CDR1 SGHTA, CDR2 FQGNSA. V gave up 8 bases and J gave up 4 bases; unmatched junction bases: 4. The CDR3: CASDNRGTEAFF. The DNA for the CDR3 is TGTGCCAGCGATAACAGGGGCACTGAAGCTTTCTTT.

This clone was counted between two and nine times. The V gene is TRBV19, the J gene TRBJ2-5, with 7 bases fitting TRBD1. This CDR3 is 15 amino acids long. J lost 0 bases, V lost 5 bases, and 6 bases had no gene match. The germline gives CDR1 LNHDA, CDR2 SQIVND (reference sequence). As DNA, the CDR3 is TGTGCCAGTAGTTTAGGACAGGCATACCAAGAGACCCAGTACTTC. The encoded protein is CASSLGQAYQETQYF.

The gene calls are TRBV19 and TRBJ1-2; 10 nucleotides match TRBD1. Germline values: CDR1 LNHDA, CDR2 SQIVND (reference sequence). CDR3 length equals 13 residues. Trimming took 6 bases from V and 7 from J; bases not matched to a gene: 5. This CDR3 is CASRTGGRSGYTF. CDR3 bases: TGTGCCAGTAGGACAGGGGGCAGGAGTGGCTACACCTTC.

The rearrangement links TRBV4-3 to TRBJ1-2; the D gene is possibly TRBD1 (5 bases). V was trimmed by 2 bases and J by 6 bases, leaving 19 bases between them. Germline V lookup: CDR1 LGHNA, CDR2 YSLEER. The CDR3 runs to 16 residues. CDR3 DNA sequence: TGCGCCAGCAGCCAAAATGGGTGGGGCGATTCCAATGGCTACACCTTC. Encoded protein: CASSQNGWGDSNGYTF.

The chain is built from TRBV18 and TRBJ2-1; possibly TRBD2 for D (5 bases). CDR3 length: 16 residues. The V gene lost 1 base and the J gene lost 0 bases, with 10 bases spanning the gap. The germline CDR1 and CDR2 sequences are KGHSH and LQKENI. CDR3 in amino acids: CASSPRGLSSYNEQFF. For the CDR3, the DNA is TGTGCCAGCTCACCACGCGGGCTGAGCTCCTACAATGAGCAGTTCTTC.

The J gene is TRBJ2-7, the V gene TRBV5-1; TRBD1 agrees at 10 bases. V trimming: 4 bases; J trimming: 9 bases; junction bases outside the gene matches: 7. The CDR3 is 13 residues long. Germline CDR1 and CDR2: SGHRS and YFSETQ. CDR3 DNA sequence: TGCGCCAGCAGCCATGACAGGGGGCGCGTGCAGTACTTC. Translation gives CASSHDRGRVQYF.

The rearrangement links TRBV15 to TRBJ2-1, with TRBD2 as a possible D gene (6 bases). The CDR3 spans 16 residues. Germline CDR1 LNHNV, CDR2 YYDKDF (reference sequence). Trimming removed 3 bases from V and 0 bases from J, with 12 bases in between. The chain's CDR3 is CATSRTLAVSYNEQFF. The CDR3 coding sequence is TGTGCCACCAGCAGGACCTTAGCGGTCTCCTACAATGAGCAGTTCTTC.

The V and J genes are TRBV6-5 and TRBJ2-2; weak D call: TRBD2 (6 bases). The V end was cut by 2 bases, the J end by 7 bases, with 14 bases between. Germline lookup yields CDR1 MNHEY and CDR2 SVGAGI. There are 15 residues in the CDR3. CDR3 sequence (DNA): TGTGCCAGCAGTTACGATAGCGGATGGGACGGGGAGCTGTTTTTT. Amino acids: CASSYDSGWDGELFF.

The rearrangement joins TRBV4-2 to TRBJ2-3; possibly TRBD2 for D (6 bases). V was trimmed by 2 bases and J by 8 bases, leaving 11 bases between them. Germline V gives CDR1 LGHNA, CDR2 YNFKEQ. This CDR3 has 13 amino acids. The CDR3 sequence: CASSQMRGGTQYF. CDR3 DNA sequence: TGTGCCAGCAGCCAAATGAGGGGAGGTACGCAGTATTTT.

The chain carries TRBV10-3 and TRBJ2-7, with D unresolved. Germline V CDR1 and CDR2: ENHRY, SYGVKD. V was trimmed by 3 bases and J by 0 bases, leaving 12 bases between them. This CDR3 contains 15 residues. CDR3 bases: TGTGCCATCAGTGAAGCAGCGCGGAGCTCCTACGAGCAGTACTTC. Translated: CAISEAARSSYEQYF.

The CDR3 loop reads CASSPQNEKLFF. In DNA form, the CDR3 reads TGTGCCAGCAGCCCCCAGAATGAAAAACTGTTTTTT. This chain joins TRBV7-9 and TRBJ1-4; D not certain. Germline-derived CDR1 and CDR2 are SEHNR and FQNEAQ (reference sequence). V gave up 5 bases and J gave up 5 bases, with 6 bases separating them. There are 12 residues in the CDR3.

This clone showed up just once. The chain couples TRBV4-2 to TRBJ1-1, with 7 bases fitting TRBD1. CDR3 size: 15 residues. Germline V gene sequence: CDR1 LGHNA, CDR2 YNFKEQ. With 1 base clipped from V and 1 base from J, the junction kept 3 bases outside the gene matches. CDR3 sequence: CASSQGDRGNTEAFF. The CDR3 bases are TGTGCCAGCAGCCAAGGGGACAGAGGGAACACTGAAGCTTTCTTT.

V is TRBV28 and J is TRBJ1-2; possibly TRBD1 for D (5 bases). The germline V gene encodes CDR1 MDHEN and CDR2 SYDVKM. This CDR3 spans 15 amino acids. Trimming removed 3 bases at V and 4 bases at J, with 15 bases between. CDR3 residues: CASSFQGTSSYGYTF. CDR3 DNA: TGTGCCAGCAGTTTCCAGGGCACAAGCTCCTATGGCTACACCTTC.

The rearrangement uses TRBV7-3 and TRBJ2-2, with D possibly matching TRBD1 (5 bases). Germline V gene data show CDR1 as SGHTA and CDR2 as FQGTGA. The ends were cut back, 2 bases at V and 7 bases at J, with 11 bases in the middle. This CDR3 has 14 residues. CDR3 coding DNA: TGTGCCAGCAGCTTACAAGGGGTAGGCGGGGAGCTGTTTTTT. It yields the protein CASSLQGVGGELFF.